Below are 3 T cell receptor beta chains sequenced from a single sample in a study of blood T cell repertoires in COVID-19. Sequencing was performed with immunoSEQ multiplex PCR; in TCRdb, only in-frame clones are kept and a portion is missing. The sample consists of 130,000 to 150,000 clones, around 81% of them appearing once. Sequencing used peripheral blood. The receptors derive from a woman aged 40 to 49 with active or convalescent COVID-19.

The chain joins TRBV5-6 to TRBJ2-1; 11 bases line up with TRBD2. The CDR3 contains 16 residues. Germline CDR1 is SGHDT and CDR2 is YYEEEE. The trim removed 4 bases at V and 2 bases at J, leaving 5 bases unmatched. Here the CDR3 DNA reads TGTGCCAGCAGCCCCTATAGCGGGAGGGCCTACAATGAGCAGTTCTTC. Translated, it gives CASSPYSGRAYNEQFF.

V gene TRBV6-1 combines with J gene TRBJ2-7; TRBD1 is a possible D gene (5 bases). Germline assignment: CDR1 MNHNS and CDR2 SASEGT. The CDR3 totals 15 residues. V was trimmed by 1 base and J by 2 bases, leaving 12 bases between them. The CDR3 reads CASSEVQGSPYEQYF. CDR3 DNA: TGTGCCAGCAGTGAAGTCCAGGGATCTCCCTACGAGCAGTACTTC.

V is TRBV11-3 and J is TRBJ1-6, with a weak D call TRBD1 (6 bases). Germline-derived CDR1 and CDR2 are SGHNT and YENEEA. The CDR3 has 14 residues. V lost 1 base and J lost 8, with 9 bases in between. CDR3 bases: TGTGCCAGCAGCTTAGCAGGGGATCATTCACCCCTCCACTTT. Its protein product is CASSLAGDHSPLHF.